Shown below are 22 T cell receptor beta chains from a single sample sequenced in a study of shared clonotypes between healthy human individuals. Assay used: immunoSEQ multiplex PCR; TCRdb lists only in-frame clones, some missing. There are about 380,000 clones in the sample; 96% occur only once, and 0.32% lies in the top ten. Sequencing was done on a sample of memory CD8+ T cells sorted from blood. Specified subset: CD45RO+ cells pooled with CCR7-negative TemRA cells. Receptors originate from a man younger than 40 in good health.

About this clone itself: Relative to the germline gene, one junction end is altered; a read error may explain this. The V gene is TRBV4-1, the J gene TRBJ2-1; TRBD2 agrees at 9 bases. CDR1 is MGHRA and CDR2 is YSYEKL in the germline V gene. CDR3 size: 14 residues. The CDR3 DNA is TGTCTAGCGGGAACCGTTCGAGCTTTGGATGAGCAGTTCTTC. As protein: CLAGTVRALDEQFF.

The V and J genes are TRBV30 and TRBJ1-5, with D possibly TRBD1 on 5 matching bases. V was pared by 4 bases and J by 0 bases, with 19 bases between. This CDR3 spans 17 amino acids. CDR1 is GTSNPN, CDR2 SVGIG, per germline (reference sequence). The CDR3 DNA is TGTGCCTGGATTTTCCCGAGTTGGGGGGTTAGCAATCAGCCCCAGCATTTT. The encoded protein is CAWIFPSWGVSNQPQHF.

The chain is built from TRBV5-4 and TRBJ2-1; TRBD2 aligns across 8 bases. Germline trimming cut 0 bases from V and 11 bases from J; bases unmatched to any gene: 4. Germline values: CDR1 SGHNT, CDR2 YYREEE (reference sequence). This CDR3 has 13 residues. The CDR3 DNA reads TGTGCCAGCAGCTTGGCCCAGCGGGGGAAGCAGTTCTTC. Translation: CASSLAQRGKQFF.

J is TRBJ2-7 and V is TRBV27; 8 positions match TRBD1. Unmatched junction bases numbered 4, after V lost 2 bases and J lost 4 bases. Looked up from germline, CDR1 is MNHEY and CDR2 is SMNVEV (reference sequence). The CDR3 totals 14 residues. CDR3: CASSLGQGAYEQYF. The CDR3 nucleotides read TGTGCCAGCAGTTTAGGCCAGGGGGCTTACGAGCAGTACTTC.

This chain links TRBV7-2 with TRBJ1-1, with D hard to call. The CDR3 is made up of 17 amino acids. Trimming left V 1 base short and J 5 bases short, with 20 bases between. Per germline, CDR1 SGHTA and CDR2 FQGNSA. The CDR3 region is CASSLVFSWGKSTEAFF. CDR3 bases: TGTGCCAGCAGCTTAGTTTTTAGCTGGGGAAAAAGTACTGAAGCTTTCTTT.

The J gene is TRBJ2-5, the V gene TRBV7-9; D is unresolved. The V end lost 2 bases, the J end lost 5 bases, and 6 bases lay between the germline ends. Germline loops: CDR1 SEHNR, CDR2 FQNEAQ (reference sequence). The CDR3 has 12 residues. Here the CDR3 DNA reads TGTGCCAGCAGCTTACCCGGGGAGACCCAGTACTTC. This translates into CASSLPGETQYF.

The CDR3 loop reads CASSSPGPGNQPQHF. The CDR3 coding sequence is TGTGCCAGCAGCTCACCCGGGCCTGGCAATCAGCCCCAGCATTTT. The chain recombines TRBV7-9 with TRBJ1-5, with no clear D. In germline, CDR1 is SEHNR, CDR2 FQNEAQ (reference sequence). The V and J ends lost 4 bases and 2 bases respectively, with 12 bases between them. The CDR3 has 15 residues.

J is TRBJ2-1 and V is TRBV7-9, with 9 nucleotides matching TRBD2. Trimming cost V 4 bases and J 6 bases; bases outside gene matches: 4. Per germline, CDR1 SEHNR and CDR2 FQNEAQ (reference sequence). This CDR3 is 14 amino acids long. In nucleotides, the CDR3 is TGTGCCAGCAGCTCCCTAGCGGGGACCAATGAGCAGTTCTTC. The encoded protein is CASSSLAGTNEQFF.

With regard to this clone: This sample includes further DNA sequences coding for the same CDR3. The rearrangement joins TRBV10-3 to TRBJ2-7, with unresolved D. V was clipped by 4 bases and J by 3 bases, with 1 base between them. CDR3 length equals 10 residues. Germline CDR1 and CDR2: ENHRY and SYGVKD. The CDR3 loop reads CAISVYEQYF. The CDR3 nucleotides read TGTGCCATCAGTGTCTACGAGCAGTACTTC.

The chain carries TRBV7-3 and TRBJ2-1, with D unresolved. The CDR3 contains 15 residues. Between the trimmed V and J ends, which lost 2 bases and 8 bases, there was a span of 16 bases. Per the germline V gene, CDR1 is SGHTA and CDR2 is FQGTGA. DNA for the CDR3: TGTGCCAGCAGCTTATTCGGGCTCACCTCGGATGAGCAGTTCTTC. Encoded protein: CASSLFGLTSDEQFF.

The rearrangement joins TRBV27 to TRBJ1-5; TRBD1 might be the D (5 bases). Between the trimmed V and J ends, which lost 3 bases and 5 bases, there was a span of 11 bases. Germline V gene sequence: CDR1 MNHEY, CDR2 SMNVEV (reference sequence). The CDR3 extends over 14 amino acids. Here the CDR3 reads CASSLGGAHQPQHF. The CDR3 DNA is TGTGCCAGCAGTTTGGGCGGGGCCCATCAGCCCCAGCATTTT.

The chain carries TRBV7-9 and TRBJ2-5, with D unclear. Germline V lookup: CDR1 SEHNR, CDR2 FQNEAQ (reference sequence). The CDR3 is 15 residues long. V gave up 0 bases and J gave up 4 bases, with 12 bases separating them. As DNA, the CDR3 is TGTGCCAGCAGCTTAGCGCCATGGGCGGTAGAGACCCAGTACTTC. It specifies CASSLAPWAVETQYF.

V usage is TRBV10-3 and J usage is TRBJ2-1, with 11 bases that match TRBD2. In germline, CDR1 is ENHRY, CDR2 SYGVKD. Trimming at V came to 4 bases and at J to 8 bases, leaving 10 bases not matched to a gene. The CDR3 contains 16 residues. The CDR3 loop is CAISGSSGRPVDEQFF. In DNA form, the CDR3 reads TGTGCCATCAGTGGGTCTAGCGGGAGGCCTGTGGATGAGCAGTTCTTC.

The chain recombines TRBV10-3 with TRBJ2-1; no definite D call. V lost 4 bases and J 7 bases, leaving 5 bases between the germline ends. CDR1 and CDR2 from the germline V gene are ENHRY and SYGVKD. The CDR3 sequence is 11 residues long. Written as DNA, the CDR3 is TGTGCCATCAGTGCCAGGAATGAGCAGTTCTTC. The encoded protein is CAISARNEQFF.

The chain uses TRBV6-1 and TRBJ2-1, with 7 bases aligning to TRBD1. The CDR3 has 15 amino acids. Germline V gives CDR1 MNHNS, CDR2 SASEGT. V trimming: 4 bases; J trimming: 0 bases; junction bases outside the gene matches: 3. CDR3: CASSAGQPSYNEQFF. CDR3 DNA: TGTGCCAGCAGTGCGGGACAGCCCTCCTACAATGAGCAGTTCTTC.

V is TRBV28 and J is TRBJ2-2; 7 positions agree with TRBD1. After removal of 5 bases from V and 2 bases from J, the junction contained 5 bases not matched to a gene. Germline assignment: CDR1 MDHEN and CDR2 SYDVKM. This CDR3 is 15 amino acids long. CDR3 DNA: TGTGCCAGCAGTCCAGGACAGGTTAACACCGGGGAGCTGTTTTTT. This codes for CASSPGQVNTGELFF.

V and J are TRBV7-9 and TRBJ2-3; 7 bases fit TRBD2. CDR3 length equals 17 residues. In germline, CDR1 is SEHNR, CDR2 FQNEAQ (reference sequence). V was clipped by 5 bases and J by 3 bases; unmatched bases: 14. The CDR3 loop is CASSRLGGGGRTDTQYF. CDR3 in DNA: TGTGCCAGCAGCCGCCTTGGTGGGGGAGGGAGAACAGATACGCAGTATTTT.

This sequence joins TRBV19 and TRBJ2-7, with TRBD2 identical over 12 bases. V was clipped by 5 bases and J by 0 bases; unmatched bases: 11. Germline CDR1 and CDR2: LNHDA and SQIVND (reference sequence). The CDR3 runs 18 residues. The DNA for the CDR3 is TGTGCCAGTAGTCCCCATGCCATGACTAGCGGGAGCTCCTACGAGCAGTACTTC. Encoded protein: CASSPHAMTSGSSYEQYF.

The chain links TRBV19 to TRBJ2-7; D is perhaps TRBD2 (6 bases). This CDR3 is built from 14 residues. Trimming took off 3 bases at V and 8 bases at J, with 17 bases between the two ends. Germline V CDR1 and CDR2: LNHDA, SQIVND (reference sequence). The CDR3 protein is CASSIGRGALKQYF. Here the CDR3 DNA reads TGTGCCAGTAGTATCGGGCGGGGCGCTCTAAAGCAGTACTTC. Variable domain in full (rest from reference TRBV19 and TRBJ2-7): DGGITQSPKYLFRKEGQNVTLSCEQNLNHDAMYWYRQDPGQGLRLIYYSQIVNDFQKGDIAEGYSVSREKKESFPLTVTSAQKNPTAFYLCASSIGRGALKQYFGPGTRLTVT.

The CDR3 protein is CASSYNDLYEQYF. The CDR3 DNA follows: TGCGCCAGCAGCTACAACGACCTCTACGAGCAGTACTTC. This chain connects TRBV5-1 to TRBJ2-7; D is uncertain. Germline-derived CDR1 and CDR2 are SGHRS and YFSETQ. The CDR3 consists of 13 residues. The V end was cut by 3 bases, the J end by 3 bases, with 10 bases between.

The chain couples TRBV7-2 to TRBJ2-7, with TRBD1 as a possible D gene (6 bases). CDR3 length equals 15 residues. Between the trimmed V and J ends, which lost 5 bases and 3 bases, there was a span of 17 bases. Germline lookup yields CDR1 SGHTA and CDR2 FQGNSA. This chain's CDR3 is CASSPEGQRFYEQYF. CDR3 coding DNA: TGTGCCAGCAGCCCTGAAGGACAGCGCTTCTACGAGCAGTACTTC.

The rearrangement joins TRBV10-2 to TRBJ2-7; D ambiguous. The CDR3 is 12 residues long. Trimming removed 3 bases from V and 4 bases from J, with 7 bases in between. The germline V gene has CDR1 WSHSY and CDR2 SAAADI. The CDR3 reads CASSDSTYEQYF. CDR3 DNA sequence: TGCGCCAGCAGTGACTCCACTTACGAGCAGTACTTC.